These T cell receptor beta chains were read from a single sample in a study of T-cell reconstitution after alpha-beta-depleted transplantation in children. Each CDR3 protein gets one entry after TCRdb re-called the PCR reads with MiXCR. The sample lists around 700,000 distinct CDR3 sequences; over 10% were seen once. The specimen comprised PBMCs, sampled before TCRalphabeta/CD19-depleted stem cell transplant. Receptors originate from a girl aged 2 to 10 with congenital amegakaryocytic thrombocytopenia, due to receive a stem cell transplant. CDR3s include the opening cysteine and the closing phenylalanine or tryptophan. Each record gives: CDR3 length, V gene, D gene, clone size, J gene, CDR3 protein, CDR3 DNA. D genes are given only for firm matches. For some rows the clone size is stated as once, few or many, or as a class when expanded; others skip it.

len: 16; v_gene: TRBV27; d_gene: TRBD2; abundance: many; j_gene: TRBJ2-5; CDR3aa: CASSSKREAVQETQYF; CDR3nt: TGTGCCAGCAGTTCTAAGCGGGAGGCCGTCCAAGAGACCCAGTACTTC
len: 16; v_gene: TRBV9; d_gene: .; abundance: few; j_gene: TRBJ1-3; CDR3aa: CASSVGALSSGNTIYF; CDR3nt: TGTGCCAGCAGCGTAGGGGCCTTGAGCTCTGGAAACACCATATATTTT
len: 11; v_gene: TRBV20-1; d_gene: TRBD1; abundance: .; j_gene: TRBJ2-7; CDR3aa: CSGKTGSEQYF; CDR3nt: TGCAGCGGAAAGACAGGGAGCGAGCAGTACTTC
len: 16; v_gene: TRBV5-1; d_gene: TRBD2; abundance: .; j_gene: TRBJ2-2; CDR3aa: CASSLLALLVRGELFF; CDR3nt: TGCGCCAGCAGCTTACTAGCGCTCCTTGTCAGAGGGGAGCTGTTTTTT
len: 12; v_gene: TRBV20-1; d_gene: .; abundance: many; j_gene: TRBJ1-5; CDR3aa: CSAVGSNQPQHF; CDR3nt: TGCAGTGCTGTCGGGAGCAATCAGCCCCAGCATTTT
len: 13; v_gene: TRBV6-6; d_gene: .; abundance: many; j_gene: TRBJ2-2; CDR3aa: CASSYVVAGELFF; CDR3nt: TGTGCCAGCAGTTATGTGGTGGCCGGGGAGCTGTTTTTT
len: 14; v_gene: TRBV12-3/TRBV12-4; d_gene: TRBD2; abundance: .; j_gene: TRBJ2-1; CDR3aa: CASSLMGGSNGQFF; CDR3nt: TGTGCCAGCAGTTTAATGGGGGGGAGCAATGGGCAGTTCTTC
len: 13; v_gene: TRBV30; d_gene: .; abundance: .; j_gene: TRBJ2-3; CDR3aa: CAWRLGWEDTQYF; CDR3nt: TGTGCCTGGAGATTGGGATGGGAAGATACGCAGTATTTT
len: 15; v_gene: TRBV12-3/TRBV12-4; d_gene: TRBD1; abundance: many; j_gene: TRBJ1-2; CDR3aa: CASSTNRGRGYGYTF; CDR3nt: TGTGCCAGCAGCACGAACAGGGGGCGGGGATATGGCTACACCTTC
len: 17; v_gene: TRBV11-2; d_gene: .; abundance: many; j_gene: TRBJ2-3; CDR3aa: CASSQTPPRWGGDTQYF; CDR3nt: TGTGCCAGCAGCCAAACTCCCCCCCGGTGGGGTGGAGATACGCAGTATTTT
len: 16; v_gene: TRBV12-3/TRBV12-4; d_gene: .; abundance: few; j_gene: TRBJ2-6; CDR3aa: CASSSTAGAGANVLTF; CDR3nt: TGTGCCAGCAGCTCAACTGCTGGGGCTGGGGCCAACGTCCTGACTTTC
len: 15; v_gene: TRBV5-1; d_gene: .; abundance: .; j_gene: TRBJ2-3; CDR3aa: CASSLIQIGTDTQYF; CDR3nt: TGCGCCAGCAGCTTGATCCAGATAGGCACAGATACGCAGTATTTT
len: 11; v_gene: TRBV12-3/TRBV12-4; d_gene: TRBD2; abundance: many; j_gene: TRBJ2-1; CDR3aa: CASSERERGFF; CDR3nt: TGTGCCAGCAGTGAGCGGGAAAGGGGGTTCTTC
len: 12; v_gene: TRBV12-3/TRBV12-4; d_gene: TRBD2; abundance: many; j_gene: TRBJ2-1; CDR3aa: CASSWGGSEQFF; CDR3nt: TGTGCCAGCAGTTGGGGGGGAAGTGAGCAGTTCTTC
len: 14; v_gene: TRBV12-3/TRBV12-4; d_gene: .; abundance: few; j_gene: TRBJ2-5; CDR3aa: CASSPSRERETQYF; CDR3nt: TGTGCCAGCAGTCCTAGTCGGGAGCGAGAGACCCAGTACTTC
len: 14; v_gene: TRBV27; d_gene: TRBD2; abundance: many; j_gene: TRBJ2-7; CDR3aa: CASSNGLVAHEQYF; CDR3nt: TGTGCCAGCAGTAACGGACTAGTCGCCCACGAGCAGTACTTC
len: 13; v_gene: TRBV29-1; d_gene: TRBD1; abundance: many; j_gene: TRBJ2-7; CDR3aa: CSVRYRGTYEQYF; CDR3nt: TGCAGCGTTCGTTACAGGGGCACCTACGAGCAGTACTTC
len: 17; v_gene: TRBV12-3/TRBV12-4; d_gene: .; abundance: .; j_gene: TRBJ1-5; CDR3aa: CASRRDGWEGSNQPQHF; CDR3nt: TGTGCCAGCAGGCGGGACGGGTGGGAGGGAAGCAATCAGCCCCAGCATTTT
len: 15; v_gene: TRBV5-1; d_gene: .; abundance: many; j_gene: TRBJ1-4; CDR3aa: CASSIQRGRGEKLFF; CDR3nt: TGCGCCAGCAGCATCCAGAGGGGGAGGGGTGAAAAACTGTTTTTT
len: 15; v_gene: TRBV29-1; d_gene: TRBD2; abundance: .; j_gene: TRBJ2-3; CDR3aa: CSVDGGALGSDTQYF; CDR3nt: TGCAGCGTTGACGGGGGGGCTCTCGGTTCAGATACGCAGTATTTT
len: 11; v_gene: TRBV14; d_gene: .; abundance: many; j_gene: TRBJ2-3; CDR3aa: CASSQGNTQYF; CDR3nt: TGTGCCAGCAGCCAAGGAAATACGCAGTATTTT
len: 12; v_gene: TRBV20-1; d_gene: .; abundance: many; j_gene: TRBJ1-5; CDR3aa: CSASRRNQPQHF; CDR3nt: TGCAGTGCTAGTAGAAGAAATCAGCCCCAGCATTTT
len: 15; v_gene: TRBV5-1; d_gene: TRBD2; abundance: .; j_gene: TRBJ2-3; CDR3aa: CASSLGGSHGDTQYF; CDR3nt: TGCGCCAGCAGCTTGGGCGGGAGTCATGGAGATACGCAGTATTTT
len: 15; v_gene: TRBV20-1; d_gene: .; abundance: few; j_gene: TRBJ2-3; CDR3aa: CSASGRKGSTDTQYF; CDR3nt: TGCAGTGCTAGCGGGAGAAAGGGTAGCACAGATACGCAGTATTTT
len: 14; v_gene: TRBV12-3/TRBV12-4; d_gene: TRBD2; abundance: many; j_gene: TRBJ2-5; CDR3aa: CASRQTSGEETQYF; CDR3nt: TGTGCCAGCAGACAAACTAGCGGAGAAGAGACCCAGTACTTC
len: 16; v_gene: TRBV5-1; d_gene: .; abundance: few; j_gene: TRBJ1-3; CDR3aa: CASSYDLGMRGNTIYF; CDR3nt: TGCGCCAGCAGCTACGATCTAGGGATGCGAGGAAACACCATATATTTT
len: 12; v_gene: TRBV10-2; d_gene: .; abundance: .; j_gene: TRBJ2-7; CDR3aa: CASSGSKDEQYF; CDR3nt: TGCGCCAGCAGTGGTAGTAAGGACGAGCAGTACTTC
len: 22; v_gene: TRBV20-1; d_gene: TRBD1; abundance: few; j_gene: TRBJ2-5; CDR3aa: CSAHLGTGIPGAVALFQETQYF; CDR3nt: TGCAGTGCTCACCTCGGGACAGGGATTCCGGGGGCGGTAGCGCTCTTCCAAGAGACCCAGTACTTC
len: 13; v_gene: TRBV15; d_gene: .; abundance: .; j_gene: TRBJ2-3; CDR3aa: CATSGRSTDTQYF; CDR3nt: TGTGCCACCAGCGGGAGGAGCACAGATACGCAGTATTTT
len: 15; v_gene: TRBV27; d_gene: .; abundance: .; j_gene: TRBJ2-2; CDR3aa: CASSTLDGDTGELFF; CDR3nt: TGTGCCAGCAGTACCCTGGACGGTGATACCGGGGAGCTGTTTTTT
len: 15; v_gene: TRBV28; d_gene: .; abundance: many; j_gene: TRBJ1-1; CDR3aa: CASSLIRRDRTEAFF; CDR3nt: TGTGCCAGCAGTTTAATTAGGCGGGATCGGACTGAAGCTTTCTTT
len: 12; v_gene: TRBV5-1; d_gene: .; abundance: many; j_gene: TRBJ2-7; CDR3aa: CASSFSGGEQYF; CDR3nt: TGCGCCAGCAGCTTCTCCGGGGGCGAGCAGTACTTC
len: 13; v_gene: TRBV5-5; d_gene: .; abundance: .; j_gene: TRBJ2-1; CDR3aa: CASSFVAYNEQFF; CDR3nt: TGTGCCAGCAGCTTCGTGGCGTACAATGAGCAGTTCTTC
len: 13; v_gene: TRBV15; d_gene: .; abundance: many; j_gene: TRBJ2-7; CDR3aa: CATRELGGYEQYF; CDR3nt: TGTGCCACCAGAGAACTCGGAGGCTACGAGCAGTACTTC
len: 15; v_gene: TRBV9; d_gene: .; abundance: few; j_gene: TRBJ1-5; CDR3aa: CASNPTGNSNQPQHF; CDR3nt: TGTGCCAGCAACCCCACTGGAAATAGCAATCAGCCCCAGCATTTT
len: 16; v_gene: TRBV6-1; d_gene: TRBD2; abundance: .; j_gene: TRBJ2-5; CDR3aa: CASSVGTSGSVETQYF; CDR3nt: TGTGCCAGCAGTGTCGGGACTAGCGGGAGCGTAGAGACCCAGTACTTC
len: 14; v_gene: TRBV5-1; d_gene: .; abundance: many; j_gene: TRBJ1-4; CDR3aa: CASSPGRVNEKLFF; CDR3nt: TGCGCCAGCAGCCCCGGCAGGGTAAATGAAAAACTGTTTTTT
len: 18; v_gene: TRBV4-1; d_gene: .; abundance: many; j_gene: TRBJ2-3; CDR3aa: CASSQGWGKASSTDTQYF; CDR3nt: TGCGCCAGCAGCCAAGGTTGGGGGAAGGCAAGTAGCACAGATACGCAGTATTTT
len: 16; v_gene: TRBV12-3/TRBV12-4; d_gene: .; abundance: .; j_gene: TRBJ2-3; CDR3aa: CASSLNPRSAPDTQYF; CDR3nt: TGTGCCAGCAGTTTAAACCCCCGCTCTGCCCCAGATACGCAGTATTTT
len: 12; v_gene: TRBV28; d_gene: .; abundance: many; j_gene: TRBJ2-5; CDR3aa: CRWDREQETQYF; CDR3nt: TGTCGATGGGACCGGGAACAAGAGACCCAGTACTTC
len: 11; v_gene: TRBV12-3/TRBV12-4; d_gene: TRBD2; abundance: few; j_gene: TRBJ2-1; CDR3aa: CASSPEGGLFF; CDR3nt: TGTGCCAGCAGTCCCGAGGGAGGGCTGTTCTTC